This TCR beta chain was sequenced in a study of T cells in Graves' hyperthyroidism and ophthalmopathy. Researchers amplified the TCR beta CDR3 regions from RNA transcripts. In the first-round RT-PCR of the TCR CDR3, the HTBI primer set was used. TCRdb processed the multiplex PCR reads anew with MiXCR; each CDR3 protein has one entry. The sample has nearly 750,000 distinct CDR3 sequences, 30% to 40% seen once. This CDR3 has 16 amino acids. V dropped 5 bases and J dropped 4 bases, with 18 bases sitting between them. Germline V CDR1 and CDR2: LNHDA, SQIVND (reference sequence). This clonotype was counted a few times.

The sample was blood. The gene calls are TRBV19 and TRBJ1-5; D uncertain. The TCR originated in a woman in her 40s with Graves' hyperthyroidism. The CDR3 reads CASSPSLSFYNQPQHF. The CDR3 coding sequence is TGTGCCAGTAGTCCTTCCCTCAGTTTCTATAATCAGCCCCAGCATTTT.